This T cell receptor (beta chain) stems from a study of human T cells and chemical hapten exposure. Time point indicated: patch test 2, 6 weeks after DPC sensitization. The treatment: therapeutic diphenylcyclopropenone sensitization with weekly scalp DPC. The CDR3 runs 16 residues. The V gene lost 6 bases and the J gene lost 6 bases, with 21 bases spanning the gap. CDR1 and CDR2 (germline): SGHKS, YYEKEE (reference sequence). Each CDR3 protein is one row after TCRdb ran MiXCR on the RACE reads. The sample includes about 40,000 distinct CDR3 sequences, around 9% seen only once; the top ten take around 16%. This clonotype was picked up a small number of times.

The TCR was taken from a woman between 40 and 55 years old with alopecia areata. Some clones in this sample may be carry-over from other donors' samples. This rearrangement joins TRBV5-5 to TRBJ2-2, with D perhaps being TRBD1 or TRBD2 (5 bases each). The sample in question was whole blood, obtained in connection with sensitization to the hapten diphenylcyclopropenone (DPC). This chain's CDR3 is CASTLDPGRGAGELFF. CDR3 nucleotide sequence: TGTGCCAGCACCTTAGACCCGGGAAGAGGGGCCGGGGAGCTGTTTTTT.